The following is a TCR beta chain sequence with its context. Its antigen is as yet unknown. The sample belongs to a study of vaccination and CD4 T cells after COVID-19. Study-wide context: Convalescent patients, SARS-CoV-2 positive by nasal swab PCR, comprised about 10 mild cases and one severe case. Stimuli were overlapping spike peptide pools of SARS-CoV-2 and three common cold coronaviruses (HCoV-NL63, HCoV-OC43, HCoV-229E). Study outcomes and limitations: A median of about 90% of reactive clones, in convalescent patients, became evident only post-vaccination.

The sample's treatment: roughly 10-day PBMC culture with coronavirus spike peptide pools or control peptides (ViraFEST assay). Antigen-specific T cells were expanded with peptide pools by ViraFEST, and TCRs were then sequenced. Cultured CD4+ T-cell DNA underwent Oncomine TCR Beta short-read sequencing. TCRdb reanalysed the PCR reads using MiXCR and keeps one entry per CDR3 protein. The sample has about 17,000 distinct CDR3 sequences, approximately 29% seen once. The sequence was obtained from a human donor with COVID-19. What was sequenced was cultured CD4+ T cells from blood.

The CDR3 reads CSARDRVHTDTQYF. The DNA for the CDR3 is TGCAGTGCCCGGGACAGGGTACACACAGATACGCAGTATTTT. The chain joins TRBV20-1 to TRBJ2-3, with TRBD1 matching over 9 bases. The V and J ends lost 6 bases and 2 bases, in that order; junction bases with no gene match: 6. The CDR3 is made up of 14 amino acids. Germline V lookup: CDR1 DFQATT, CDR2 SNEGSKA (reference sequence).